This paragraph reports one T cell receptor (beta chain). This specimen belongs to a study of OX40 agonist ivuxolimab in advanced cancers. Here immunoSEQ multiplex PCR was the method, and the copy in TCRdb shows in-frame clones only, minus some. The data show about 58,000 clones, roughly 89% seen once. The germline V gene encodes CDR1 SGHRS and CDR2 YFSETQ. Trimming cost V 9 bases and J 0 bases; bases outside gene matches: 11. This CDR3 has 18 residues. The sample was CD4+ or CD8+ T cells sorted from blood, taken in a trial of the OX40 agonist ivuxolimab. The TCR comes from an adult with an advanced solid tumor such as melanoma, head and neck, liver or kidney cancer. The chain uses TRBV5-1 and TRBJ2-1; 14 positions agree with TRBD2. The CDR3 is CATRGTSGSLSSYNEQFF. The CDR3, as DNA: TGCGCCACCCGAGGGACTAGCGGGAGCCTGAGCTCCTACAATGAGCAGTTCTTC.